Listed here are 16 T cell receptor beta chains from one sample, sequenced in a study of CD8 T cells in Susac syndrome. RNA, at about 0.45 to 1 ug, was reverse transcribed with random hexamers. Via MiXCR, TCRdb re-called the immunoSEQ multiplex PCR reads, giving one row per CDR3 protein. The top ten clones hold roughly 0.16% of a sample with 150,000 to 190,000 distinct CDR3 sequences, roughly 95% of them seen once. Material for sequencing was CD8+ T cells from PBMCs. These receptors came from a human donor with multiple sclerosis.

The chain carries TRBV30 and TRBJ1-2; D not certain. Germline lookup yields CDR1 GTSNPN and CDR2 SVGIG (reference sequence). V was cut by 0 bases and J by 6 bases, with 11 bases left in between. The CDR3 spans 13 residues. The CDR3, as DNA: TGTGCCTGGAGTGTTGGGTCAACGGATGGCTACACCTTC. It specifies CAWSVGSTDGYTF.

The chain recombines TRBV6-4 with TRBJ2-1; no firm D call. Per the germline V gene, CDR1 is MRHNA and CDR2 is SNTAGT. This CDR3 region has 15 residues. Between the trimmed V and J ends, which lost 6 bases and 6 bases, there was a span of 18 bases. DNA for the CDR3: TGTGCCAGCAGCCCGGCAGTCGCGGTGGGCAATGAGCAGTTCTTC. Residues: CASSPAVAVGNEQFF.

The DNA of the CDR3 is TGTGCCAGCAGCAACCCCGAGAGGGGGGCATCCTCCTACGAGCAGTACGTC. Amino acids: CASSNPERGASSYEQYV. The chain combines TRBV21-1 with TRBJ2-7; TRBD1 was called by the table and not checked on the DNA. TRBV21-1 is a pseudogene. The CDR3 extends over 17 amino acids.

V and J are TRBV7-9 and TRBJ2-3; D uncertain. The germline V gene has CDR1 SEHNR and CDR2 FQNEAQ (reference sequence). The CDR3 length is 14 residues. Trimming shortened V by 3 bases and J by 3 bases, and 10 bases separated the two germline ends. CDR3 nucleotides: TGTGCCAGCAGCTTGGCCGCCAGGACAGATACGCAGTATTTT. Protein sequence: CASSLAARTDTQYF.

The J gene is TRBJ2-1, the V gene TRBV19, with 9 bases aligning to TRBD1. Per the germline V gene, CDR1 is LNHDA and CDR2 is SQIVND (reference sequence). This CDR3 spans 13 amino acids. Losses at the gene ends were 5 bases for V and 9 bases for J; bases not matched to a gene: 5. The CDR3 coding sequence is TGTGCCAGTAGTTCTACAGGGGGCGGTGAGCAGTTCTTC. It codes for CASSSTGGGEQFF.

J is TRBJ1-2 and V is TRBV7-9; D is unclear. From germline, CDR1 is SEHNR and CDR2 FQNEAQ (reference sequence). V gave up 2 bases and J gave up 5 bases, with 18 bases separating them. The CDR3 spans 16 residues. This CDR3 is CASSLSQDPSRYGYTF. The CDR3 DNA reads as TGTGCCAGCAGCTTATCCCAGGACCCATCGAGGTATGGCTACACCTTC. The full variable domain, its missing parts supplied by reference TRBV7-9 and TRBJ1-2, is DTGVSQNPRHKITKRGQNVTFRCDPISEHNRLYWYRQTLGQGPEFLTYFQNEAQLEKSRLLSDRFSAERPKGSFSTLEIQRTEQGDSAMYLCASSLSQDPSRYGYTFGSGTRLTVV.

CDR3 sequence reads: CAWSGREGNYGYTF. In DNA, the CDR3 is TGTGCCTGGAGTGGACGGGAGGGAAACTATGGCTACACCTTC. The J gene is TRBJ1-2, the V gene TRBV30; no clear D. The germline gives CDR1 GTSNPN, CDR2 SVGIG (reference sequence). The V end lost 1 base, the J end lost 2 bases, and 11 bases lay between the germline ends. This CDR3 has 14 amino acids.

The rearrangement uses TRBV5-1 and TRBJ1-5, with a tentative D call TRBD1 (5 bases). The CDR3 runs 15 residues. V was trimmed by 0 bases and J by 5 bases, leaving 12 bases between them. Germline CDR1 SGHRS, CDR2 YFSETQ. The CDR3 reads CASSLGGRGDQPQHF. As DNA, the CDR3 is TGCGCCAGCAGCTTGGGGGGGAGAGGGGATCAGCCCCAGCATTTT.

The chain employs TRBV29-1 and TRBJ2-1; TRBD2 aligns across 15 bases. Trimming took 7 bases from V and 9 from J; bases not matched to a gene: 10. Per the germline V gene, CDR1 is SQVTM and CDR2 is ANQGSEA. The CDR3 runs to 15 residues. CDR3 in amino acids: CSAIGLAGGPGEQFF. As DNA, the CDR3 is TGCAGCGCCATAGGACTAGCGGGGGGGCCGGGTGAGCAGTTCTTC.

The chain combines TRBV25-1 with TRBJ2-3; D is undetermined. The CDR3 is made up of 14 amino acids. CDR1 MGHDK and CDR2 SYGVNS come from the germline V gene. V was pared by 3 bases and J by 3 bases, with 10 bases between. The CDR3 spells CASSEQYRTDTQYF. The CDR3 DNA reads TGTGCCAGCAGTGAGCAGTACCGAACAGATACGCAGTATTTT.

This rearrangement joins TRBV5-6 to TRBJ2-3; 9 nucleotides align to TRBD2. The trim removed 4 bases at V and 2 bases at J, leaving 11 bases unmatched. CDR1 and CDR2 from the germline V gene are SGHDT and YYEEEE. The CDR3 runs to 17 residues. The CDR3, as DNA: TGTGCCAGCAGCCATCCGCCGGGACTAGCCGACACAGATACGCAGTATTTT. As protein: CASSHPPGLADTDTQYF.

In DNA form, the CDR3 reads TGTGCCAGCAGCCTGACTAGCGGGGGGGCCTACGAGCAGTACTTC. This sequence encodes CASSLTSGGAYEQYF. V is TRBV12-3 or TRBV12-4 and J is TRBJ2-7; TRBD2 matches 14 bases. V shed 6 bases, J shed 2 bases, and the junction held 3 bases outside the gene matches. The CDR3 runs 15 residues.

The count of this clonotype is one. This chain connects TRBV12-5 to TRBJ2-2; 7 positions agree with TRBD1. The CDR3 is 15 residues long. J was trimmed by 5 bases and V by 6 bases; bases with no gene match: 9. The germline V gene encodes CDR1 LGHNT and CDR2 FRNRAP. Here the CDR3 reads CASGPLTGRTGELFF. Written as DNA, the CDR3 is TGTGCTAGTGGCCCTCTGACAGGGCGGACCGGGGAGCTGTTTTTT.

The V call is TRBV4-1, the J call TRBJ2-1; perhaps TRBD2 as D (6 bases). The CDR3 contains 17 residues. Germline V gene lookup returns CDR1 MGHRA and CDR2 YSYEKL. V lost 4 bases to trimming and J lost 4 bases, with 20 bases between them. The chain's CDR3 is CASSRGETRYRYNEQFF. CDR3 in DNA: TGCGCCAGCAGCCGCGGGGAGACGCGATACCGGTACAATGAGCAGTTCTTC.

The chain joins TRBV20-1 to TRBJ1-2; weak D call: TRBD1 (6 bases). The germline CDR1 and CDR2 sequences are DFQATT and SNEGSKA (reference sequence). This CDR3 contains 15 residues. Deletions cut 5 bases from V and 4 bases from J, with 20 bases between. CDR3 nucleotide sequence: TGCAGTGCTCTCGCTTTAGAGAAAGGGGGCTATGGCTACACCTTC. Protein: CSALALEKGGYGYTF.

This chain uses TRBV12-3 or TRBV12-4 with TRBJ2-6; 8 bases are shared with TRBD1. The CDR3 covers 18 residues. V was pared by 7 bases and J by 4 bases, with 15 bases of the junction left unmatched. The CDR3 is CASTPDRAELAGANVLTF. CDR3 bases: TGTGCCAGCACCCCGGACAGGGCTGAATTGGCAGGGGCCAACGTCCTGACTTTC.